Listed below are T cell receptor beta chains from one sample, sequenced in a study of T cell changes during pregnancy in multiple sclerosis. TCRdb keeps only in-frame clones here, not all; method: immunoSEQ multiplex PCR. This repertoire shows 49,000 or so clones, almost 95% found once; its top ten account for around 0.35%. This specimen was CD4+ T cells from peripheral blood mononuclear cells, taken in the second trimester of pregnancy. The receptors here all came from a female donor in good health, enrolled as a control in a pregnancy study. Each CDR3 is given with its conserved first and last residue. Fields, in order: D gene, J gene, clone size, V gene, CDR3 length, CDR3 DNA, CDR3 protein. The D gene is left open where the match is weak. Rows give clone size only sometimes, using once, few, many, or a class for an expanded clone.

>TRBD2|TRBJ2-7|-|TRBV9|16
TGTGCCAGCAGCGTAGGTCCAGCGGGGGGATCCTACGAGCAGTACTTC
CASSVGPAGGSYEQYF
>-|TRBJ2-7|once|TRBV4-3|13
TGCGCCAGCAGCCCTGACAGAGGCTACGAGCAGTACTTC
CASSPDRGYEQYF
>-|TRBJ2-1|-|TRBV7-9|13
TGTGCCAGCAGCCTCGGGAGCCTCAATGAGCAGTTCTTC
CASSLGSLNEQFF
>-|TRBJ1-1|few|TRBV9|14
TGTGCCAGCAGCTACCGCGGGGGGAACGCTGAAGCTTTCTTT
CASSYRGGNAEAFF
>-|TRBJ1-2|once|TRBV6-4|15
TGTGCCAGCAGTCCTTTCGGGGACACCAACTATGGCTACACCTTC
CASSPFGDTNYGYTF
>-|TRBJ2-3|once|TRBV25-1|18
TGTGCCAGCAGTGATCCGAGAGGAGGGGGCGTTAAATTCAATACGCAGTATTTT
CASSDPRGGGVKFNTQYF
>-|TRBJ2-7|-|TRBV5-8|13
TGTGCCAGCATGAGGCAAGCCCCCTACGAGCAGTACTTC
CASMRQAPYEQYF
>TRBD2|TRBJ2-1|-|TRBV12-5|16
TGTGCTAGTGGTCCCGGGGGCCTAGCGGGGGGCAATGAGCAGTTCTTC
CASGPGGLAGGNEQFF
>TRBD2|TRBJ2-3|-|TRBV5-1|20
TGCGCCAGCAGCTTGGCAAGTACTAGCGGACTTTCATCTAGCACAGATACGCAGTATTTT
CASSLASTSGLSSSTDTQYF
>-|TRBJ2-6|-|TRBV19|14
TGTGCCAGTATATCCCGTGCTGGGGCCAACGTCCTGACTTTC
CASISRAGANVLTF
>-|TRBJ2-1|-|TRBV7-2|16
TGTGCCAGCAGCCAACTCCGGGGTCCAGCCTACAATGAGCAGTTCTTC
CASSQLRGPAYNEQFF
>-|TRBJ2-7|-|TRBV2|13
TGTGCCAGCAGTGGGACAGCCTCCTACGAGCAGTACTTC
CASSGTASYEQYF
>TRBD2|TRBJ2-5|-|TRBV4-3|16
TGCGCCAGCAGCCAAGTCGTAGCGGGGGGGATGGAGACCCAGTACTTC
CASSQVVAGGMETQYF
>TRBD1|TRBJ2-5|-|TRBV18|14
TGTGCCAGCTCATCCCGACAGGGGATCGAGACCCAGTACTTC
CASSSRQGIETQYF
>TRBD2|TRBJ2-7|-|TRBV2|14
TGTGCCAGCAGTGGACTAGCGGGGGGCTACGAGCAGTACTTC
CASSGLAGGYEQYF
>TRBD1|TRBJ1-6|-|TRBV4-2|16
TGTGCCAGCAGCCCTGGTCGACAGGGGGGGAATTCACCCCTCCACTTT
CASSPGRQGGNSPLHF
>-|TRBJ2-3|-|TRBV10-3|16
TGTGCCATCAGTGATCAGGTACAGGTTAGCACAGATACGCAGTATTTT
CAISDQVQVSTDTQYF
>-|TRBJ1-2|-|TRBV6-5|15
TGTGCCAGCAGTTCCGTCGAGACAGCTAAGTCTGGCTACACCTTC
CASSSVETAKSGYTF
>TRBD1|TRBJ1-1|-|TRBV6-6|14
TGTGCCAGCAGGGACAGGGGTTTAGGAACTGAAGCTTTCTTT
CASRDRGLGTEAFF
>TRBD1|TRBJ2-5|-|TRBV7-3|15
TGTGCCAGCAGCTTACTAGGTCAGGGGGCAGAGACCCAGTACTTC
CASSLLGQGAETQYF
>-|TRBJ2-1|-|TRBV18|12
TGTGCCAGCTCACCACCGTCGAATGAGCAGTTCTTC
CASSPPSNEQFF
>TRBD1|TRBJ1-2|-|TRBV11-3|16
TGTGCCAGCTCACCCACCGGGACAGGGTTAGGCTATGGCTACACCTTC
CASSPTGTGLGYGYTF
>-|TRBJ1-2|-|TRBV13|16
TGTGCCAGCAGCTTAGGCCTCGGATCGTGGAGAAATGGCTACACCTTC
CASSLGLGSWRNGYTF
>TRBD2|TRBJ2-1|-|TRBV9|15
TGTGCCAGCAGCATTACTAGCGGGGGGGACAATGAGCAGTTCTTC
CASSITSGGDNEQFF
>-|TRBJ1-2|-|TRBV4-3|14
TGCGCCAGCAGCCAAGATCGACAGAACTATGGCTACACCTTC
CASSQDRQNYGYTF
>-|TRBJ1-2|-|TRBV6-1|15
TGTGCCAGCAGTGAAGCGCACTACAGGGAATATGGCTACACCTTC
CASSEAHYREYGYTF
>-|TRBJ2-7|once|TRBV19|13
TGTGCCAGTAGTAAACAGGCGGACTACGAGCAGTACTTC
CASSKQADYEQYF
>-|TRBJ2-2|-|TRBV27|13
TGTGCCAGCGGGAGGGGGGATACCGGGGAGCTGTTTTTT
CASGRGDTGELFF
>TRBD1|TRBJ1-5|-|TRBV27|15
TGTGCCAGCAGTTTCCGGGACAGTGTAGGTCAGCCCCAGCATTTT
CASSFRDSVGQPQHF
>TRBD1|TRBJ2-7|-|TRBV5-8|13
TGTGCCAGCAGCCGGGACAGGGACTACGAGCAGTACTTC
CASSRDRDYEQYF
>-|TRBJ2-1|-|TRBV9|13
TGTGCCAGCAGCGTAGGACAGTACAATGAGCAGTTCTTC
CASSVGQYNEQFF
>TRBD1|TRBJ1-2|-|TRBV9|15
TGTGCCAGCAGCGTAGTAACAGGGGGCGACTATGGCTACACCTTC
CASSVVTGGDYGYTF